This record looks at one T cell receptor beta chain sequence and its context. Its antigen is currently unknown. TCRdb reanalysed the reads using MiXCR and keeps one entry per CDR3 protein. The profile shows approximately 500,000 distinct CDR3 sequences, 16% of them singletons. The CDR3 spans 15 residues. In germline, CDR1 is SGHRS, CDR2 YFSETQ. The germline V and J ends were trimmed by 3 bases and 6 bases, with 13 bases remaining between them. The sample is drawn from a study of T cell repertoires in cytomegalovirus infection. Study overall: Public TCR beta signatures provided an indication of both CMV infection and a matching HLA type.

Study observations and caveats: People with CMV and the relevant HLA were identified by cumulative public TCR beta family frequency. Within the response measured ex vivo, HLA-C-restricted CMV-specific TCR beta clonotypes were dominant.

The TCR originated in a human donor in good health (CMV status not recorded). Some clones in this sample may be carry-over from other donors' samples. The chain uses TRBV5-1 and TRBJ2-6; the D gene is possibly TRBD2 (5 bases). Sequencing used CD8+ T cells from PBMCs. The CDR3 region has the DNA TGCGCCAGCAGCTCCCCGGGGTCGAAGGCCAACGTCCTGACTTTC. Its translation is CASSSPGSKANVLTF.